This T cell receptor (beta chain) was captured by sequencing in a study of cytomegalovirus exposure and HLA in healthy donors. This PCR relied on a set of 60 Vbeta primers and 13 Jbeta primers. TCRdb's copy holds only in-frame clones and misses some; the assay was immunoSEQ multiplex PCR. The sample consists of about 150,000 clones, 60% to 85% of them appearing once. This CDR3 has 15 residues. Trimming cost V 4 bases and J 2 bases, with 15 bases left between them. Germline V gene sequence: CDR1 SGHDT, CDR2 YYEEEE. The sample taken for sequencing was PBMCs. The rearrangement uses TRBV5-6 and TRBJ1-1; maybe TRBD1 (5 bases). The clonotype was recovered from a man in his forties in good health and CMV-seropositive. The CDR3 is CASSLLRTGNTEAFF. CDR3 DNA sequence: TGTGCCAGCAGCCTTCTCCGTACAGGTAACACTGAAGCTTTCTTT. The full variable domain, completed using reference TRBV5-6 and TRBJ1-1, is DAGVTQSPTHLIKTRGQQVTLRCSPKSGHDTVSWYQQALGQGPQFIFQYYEEEERQRGNFPDRFSGHQFPNYSSELNVNALLLGDSALYLCASSLLRTGNTEAFFGQGTRLTVV.